The rows below give T cell receptor beta chains drawn from one sample of a study of cytomegalovirus exposure and HLA in healthy donors. Sequenced by immunoSEQ multiplex PCR; TCRdb stores in-frame clones only, minus some. The table records under 150,000 clones, roughly four fifths of them present only once. The sample taken for sequencing was PBMCs. These TCRs come from a female donor in good health and CMV-seropositive. The CDR3 runs from the conserved cysteine through the conserved F or W. A D gene is named only where the DNA matches it firmly. Not every row has a clone size; where given, it reads once, few, many or a size class.

V	J	size	length	D	CDR3	DNA
TRBV29-1	TRBJ1-4	-	16	TRBD1	CSVGGQVSRYREKLFF	TGCAGCGTTGGGGGACAGGTAAGCCGGTACCGTGAAAAACTGTTTTTT
TRBV7-9	TRBJ2-5	-	13	-	CASKGQLKETQYF	TGTGCCAGCAAGGGGCAGCTGAAAGAGACCCAGTACTTC
TRBV5-1	TRBJ2-3	-	17	-	CASSLGRVGTSTDTQYF	TGCGCCAGCAGCTTGGGTCGGGTCGGAACTAGCACAGATACGCAGTACTTT
TRBV15	TRBJ1-4	-	15	-	CATSRDSQPNEKLFF	TGTGCCACCAGCAGAGATTCACAGCCTAATGAAAAACTGTTTTTT
TRBV10-2	TRBJ2-7	-	12	-	CASSDQLDEQYF	TGCGCCAGCAGTGATCAACTAGACGAGCAGTACTTC
TRBV27	TRBJ1-1	-	15	TRBD1	CASSKPGGAKNEAFF	TGTGCCAGCAGTAAGCCAGGGGGTGCGAAAAATGAAGCTTTCTTT
TRBV5-6	TRBJ2-7	-	13	TRBD1	CASSLTGASEQYF	TGTGCCAGCAGCTTGACAGGGGCCTCCGAGCAGTACTTC
TRBV5-1	TRBJ2-1	-	15	TRBD2	CASSLNGGSYNEQFF	TGCGCCAGCAGCTTGAACGGGGGGTCCTACAATGAGCAGTTCTTC
TRBV27	TRBJ1-2	-	18	TRBD1	CASSLLSGTGGSNYGYTF	TGTGCCAGCAGTTTACTTAGCGGGACAGGGGGCTCAAACTATGGCTACACCTTC
TRBV27	TRBJ2-2	once	13	-	CASTRGYTGELFF	TGTGCCAGCACCCGAGGGTACACCGGGGAGCTGTTTTTT
TRBV5-1	TRBJ1-2	-	15	TRBD1	CASSLEGQGMAGYTF	TGCGCCAGCAGCTTGGAGGGACAGGGGATGGCTGGCTACACCTTC